Shown below are 2 T cell receptor beta chains from a single sample sequenced in a study of T cell changes during pregnancy in multiple sclerosis. Produced via immunoSEQ multiplex PCR; TCRdb's table is partial and in-frame only. The sample yields about 110,000 clones, around 90% seen once. The sample here was peripheral blood, taken before pregnancy. These receptors all stem from a female donor with multiple sclerosis, enrolled in a pregnancy study.

The chain is built from TRBV20-1 and TRBJ1-2; D unclear. V lost 5 bases to trimming and J lost 7 bases, with 5 bases between them. There are 9 residues in the CDR3. CDR1 and CDR2 from the germline V gene are DFQATT and SNEGSKA (reference sequence). CDR3 in DNA: TGCAGTGCTTCAGGTGGCTACACCTTC. Translation gives CSASGGYTF.

The chain couples TRBV5-4 to TRBJ1-1; 10 nucleotides align to TRBD1. This CDR3 spans 15 amino acids. CDR1 and CDR2 (germline): SGHNT, YYREEE (reference sequence). With 4 bases clipped from V and 4 bases from J, the junction kept 7 bases outside the gene matches. The CDR3 loop is CASSPGGQGSTEAFF. The CDR3 DNA reads as TGTGCCAGCAGCCCCGGGGGACAGGGGAGCACTGAAGCTTTCTTT.